These T cell receptor beta chains were read from a single sample in a study of T cells in localized non-small cell lung cancer. Data came from immunoSEQ multiplex PCR; TCRdb stores just in-frame clones and leaves some out. The sample lists 2,000 to 2,500 clones; 37% were seen once. This specimen consisted of normal lung tissue next to the tumor, obtained before any cancer treatment. The receptors derive from a male donor older than 55 with stage I lung adenocarcinoma. The CDR3 runs from the conserved cysteine through the conserved F or W. A D gene is named only where the DNA matches it firmly.

j_call	v_call	d_call	cdr3_aa
TRBJ1-4	TRBV19	NA	CASSTQAQGEKLFF
TRBJ1-1	TRBV19	TRBD1	CASSGQVPEAFF
TRBJ1-2	TRBV11-3	TRBD1	CASSSGTGRVYGYTF
TRBJ1-2	TRBV5-1	NA	CASTPIWATNYGYTF
TRBJ2-1	TRBV30	NA	CAWSVGQRAEQFF
TRBJ2-1	TRBV6-8	TRBD2	CASSYSVSSGGNEQFF
TRBJ2-2	TRBV6-8	NA	CASSEGDGNTGELFF
TRBJ1-2	TRBV18	NA	CASSPGKQGHGYTF
TRBJ2-2	TRBV6-8	NA	CASREGHTGELFF
TRBJ2-7	TRBV28	TRBD2	CASRDSGLADYEQYF
TRBJ2-2	TRBV19	NA	CASSIQLGVTGELFF
TRBJ1-5	TRBV6-8	NA	CASTLAGTGGQPQHF
TRBJ2-5	TRBV28	NA	CASSLMGPLQETQYF
TRBJ2-5	TRBV15	TRBD1	CATSRLTGTGRQETQYF
TRBJ2-2	TRBV6-8	TRBD2	CASSRLAGLNTGELFF
TRBJ2-3	TRBV28	TRBD2	CASSSPRTSGRRRTDTQYF
TRBJ1-5	TRBV9	NA	CASSLTRSHQPQHF
TRBJ2-3	TRBV19	TRBD2	CATRGSGGRDTQYF
TRBJ2-3	TRBV15	NA	CATSGPKRHTDTQYF
TRBJ1-3	TRBV28	NA	CASIRRSSGNTIYF
TRBJ1-1	TRBV18	TRBD1	CASSPNAVGQGATEAFF
TRBJ2-1	TRBV19	TRBD1	CASGRTGGLYNEQFF
TRBJ2-1	TRBV30	NA	CAWSRGSLNEQFF
TRBJ2-3	TRBV18	TRBD2	CASSPPLAGEDTQYF
TRBJ1-3	TRBV30	NA	CAWSLRSSGNTIYF
TRBJ2-1	TRBV11-3	TRBD2	CASSFGLAGSGEQFF
TRBJ1-1	TRBV15	TRBD1	CATSRGGGSNTEAFF
TRBJ1-1	TRBV11-3	NA	CASSTGEGNTEAFF
TRBJ1-1	TRBV5-1	NA	CASSLIPGMNTEAFF
TRBJ1-1	TRBV30	NA	CAWNHATKAFF
TRBJ1-5	TRBV28	TRBD1	CASSQRTGLGPQHF
TRBJ2-7	TRBV19	TRBD2	CASSISGTTLGAYEQYF
TRBJ1-1	TRBV6-8	TRBD1	CASDERTGANTEAFF
TRBJ2-3	TRBV19	NA	CASSSRGASTQYF
TRBJ2-2	TRBV9	NA	CASSGHGAMNTGELFF
TRBJ2-3	TRBV1	NA	CASSQEGTGAGTDTQYF
TRBJ2-3	TRBV14	NA	CASSQAPGDTQYF
TRBJ1-2	TRBV6-8	NA	CASSYSGRMHYGYTF
TRBJ2-7	TRBV12-1	NA	CASSLWTSGTESSYEQYF
TRBJ2-7	TRBV28	NA	CASSDAVSYEQYF
TRBJ1-1	TRBV19	NA	CASSIRQMNTEAFF
TRBJ1-1	TRBV28	NA	CASSLHRGGFLTPEAFF
TRBJ1-5	TRBV9	TRBD1	CASRPGSGGQPQHF
TRBJ2-2	TRBV18	NA	CASSSQGSNTGELFF
TRBJ1-6	TRBV28	NA	CASSRDRSSYNSPLHF
TRBJ2-1	TRBV11-3	TRBD2	CASSLAGGLGYNEQFF
TRBJ2-3	TRBV18	TRBD1	CASSPATGNTDTQYF
TRBJ2-2	TRBV19	TRBD2	CASSLGLAGTGELFF
TRBJ1-1	TRBV6-8	NA	CASSYSAGFEAFF
TRBJ1-1	TRBV29-1	NA	CSVAGQAVTEAFF
TRBJ2-5	TRBV18	TRBD1	CASSRTGDETQYF
TRBJ2-1	TRBV18	NA	CASSPGLNNEQFF
TRBJ2-3	TRBV19	NA	CASSIGGQVGLQDTQYF
TRBJ2-7	TRBV19	TRBD2	CASSPRGTSGYEQYF